This TCR beta chain was recorded in a study of memory CD4+ T cells and cytomegalovirus serostatus. Findings of the study overall: Of 150 to 200 reported CMV TCRbeta sequences, around 63 were found in memory CD4+ repertoires.

This CDR3 is 16 amino acids long. V was pared by 4 bases and J by 0 bases, with 13 bases between. Germline loops: CDR1 SNHLY, CDR2 FYNNEI. About this clone itself: Its antigen is not known.

The sort gate was single viable CD3+CD4+CD8-CD45RO+ cells for memory CD4+ T cells. Positive selection with CD4 microbeads enriched total CD4+ T cells. Authors' processing steps: Out-of-frame sequences were removed, leaving a few million distinct TCRbeta sequences. Clones were read by immunoSEQ multiplex PCR, and TCRdb kept only the in-frame ones, dropping some. V and J calls and clone size are as listed in that table; D and trimming were resolved from the DNA. The table shows under 85,000 clones, with roughly 78% occurring only once. The chain carries TRBV2 and TRBJ1-3, with D hard to call. The TCR was taken from an adult in good health and CMV-seropositive. Sequencing used memory CD4+ T cells from blood. CDR3 sequence: CASSVYEVNSGNTIYF. DNA of the CDR3: TGTGCCAGCAGTGTGTACGAAGTTAACTCTGGAAACACCATATATTTT. Using reference TRBV2 and TRBJ1-3 for the parts outside the CDR3, the full variable domain is EPEVTQTPSHQVTQMGQEVILRCVPISNHLYFYWYRQILGQKVEFLVSFYNNEISEKSEIFDDQFSVERPDGSNFTLKIRSTKLEDSAMYFCASSVYEVNSGNTIYFGEGSWLTVV.